This TCR beta chain was identified during a study of beta chain features in type 1 diabetes. This clone was seen more than once but under ten times. As yet, its antigen is unknown. cDNA synthesis used the whole RNA isolate, giving expressed TCRB sequences. Produced via immunoSEQ multiplex PCR; TCRdb's table is partial and in-frame only. The sample carries about 660,000 clones, over 11% recorded once. The CDR3 length is 14 residues. Between the trimmed V and J ends, which lost 2 bases and 3 bases, there was a span of 10 bases. Each of the CD4+ naive, central memory, regulatory and stem cell-like memory populations was sorted via CD45RO/CCR7/CD25/CD127/CD95/CD27. Broader study findings: Any HLA type influence on TCRB rearrangement was left unresolved here. In every one of the four CD4+ subsets, TCRB CDR3s were moderately but significantly shorter in Type 1 diabetes patients. VDJ junctions in type 1 diabetes patients carried more deletions and fewer insertions.

Sequencing was performed on naive CD4+ T cells from blood. The rearrangement uses TRBV23-1 and TRBJ1-2; D call uncertain. TRBV23-1 is reported as an ORF; its role is uncertain. The receptor was isolated from a man in his late teens or twenties with type 1 diabetes. The chain's CDR3 is CASSQPGDHYGYTF. The CDR3 bases are TGCGCCAGCAGTCAACCCGGGGATCACTATGGCTACACCTTC.